This T cell receptor beta chain emerged from a study of regulatory T cells in long-lasting Graves disease. Between the trimmed V and J ends, which lost 7 bases and 4 bases, there was a span of 17 bases. The CDR3 length is 14 residues. This clonotype was picked up many times. Its antigen is not known. Time point in this sample: newly diagnosed GD, antithyroid drugs for less than 3 months. From RNA extracted from PBMCs, the TCR library was made. Library construction for TCR beta used iRepertoire HTBI primers and Arm-PCR of CDR3 regions. TCRdb independently ran MiXCR on the multiplex PCR reads; one entry per CDR3 protein. The table includes approximately 350,000 distinct CDR3 sequences, approximately 12% detected once. Regarding the study as a whole: Between persistent patients, more than 2,500 public clonotypes were shared, exceeding the 900 to 1,000 shared between new patients. TRBV28, TRBJ1-2 and TRBJ2-5 were favored in persistent disease.

These data were likewise used in another study, on T cells in Graves' hyperthyroidism and ophthalmopathy. That report adds: Graves' hyperthyroidism without ophthalmopathy progression within 18 months was termed stable.

The material was peripheral blood mononuclear cells (PBMCs), obtained at new diagnosis, from a patient treated with antithyroid drugs. The TCR originated in a woman younger than 30 with Graves disease. The V gene is TRBV12-3 or TRBV12-4, the J gene TRBJ2-7, with a tentative D call TRBD1 (5 bases). The DNA of the CDR3 is TGTGCCAGCACCCGACAGTCAGCCGTTTACGAGCAGTACTTC. It yields the protein CASTRQSAVYEQYF.